The rows below give T cell receptor beta chains drawn from one sample of a study of regulatory T cells in long-lasting Graves disease. Each CDR3 protein is one row after TCRdb ran MiXCR on the multiplex PCR reads. The data contain a few hundred thousand distinct CDR3 sequences, roughly a quarter of them singletons. The starting material was peripheral blood mononuclear cells (PBMCs), obtained when the disease was refractory, from a patient treated with antithyroid drugs. Every receptor here comes from a female donor with Graves disease. The CDR3 runs from the conserved cysteine through the conserved F or W. The D gene is left open where the match is weak. The size entry is marked missing in some rows and otherwise reads once, few, many or a size class.

D	size	V	J	DNA	CDR3
TRBD2	NA	TRBV20-1	TRBJ2-5	TGCAGTGCTAGAATTCCTAGCGGGAAAGAGACCCAGTACTTC	CSARIPSGKETQYF
NA	few	TRBV20-1	TRBJ1-3	TGCAGTGCTAGAGAGGGCAGGGTCCCTGGAAACACCATATATTTT	CSAREGRVPGNTIYF
NA	many	TRBV6-5	TRBJ1-6	TGTGCCAGCAGTTACGATATTACAGGGCATAATTCACCCCTCCACTTT	CASSYDITGHNSPLHF
TRBD2	NA	TRBV28	TRBJ2-3	TGTGCCAGCAGTCCCACGCCGGGACTAGCGGGAGGTACGCAGTATTTT	CASSPTPGLAGGTQYF
NA	few	TRBV20-1	TRBJ2-7	TGCAGTGCTCATATACCTGCTCGAAGAGGGACCTACGAGCAGTACTTC	CSAHIPARRGTYEQYF
TRBD2	few	TRBV28	TRBJ2-4	TGTGCCAGCAGTTCTCTAGCGGGAGGGTGGTACATTCAGTACTTC	CASSSLAGGWYIQYF
NA	many	TRBV28	TRBJ2-7	TGTGCCAGCAGTCCGACAACACTGACGAGCCTCTCCTACGAGCAGTACTTC	CASSPTTLTSLSYEQYF
NA	few	TRBV12-3/TRBV12-4	TRBJ2-2	TGTGCCAGCAAGTTATTGACAGACACCGGGGAGCTGTTTTTT	CASKLLTDTGELFF
TRBD1	few	TRBV15	TRBJ2-7	TGTGCCACCAGCGACTGGGACAGCTCCTACGAGCAGTACTTC	CATSDWDSSYEQYF
TRBD1	NA	TRBV19	TRBJ1-2	TGTGCCACAACTCCAGACAGGGTCGGCTATGGCTACACCTTC	CATTPDRVGYGYTF
NA	NA	TRBV20-1	TRBJ2-3	TGCAGTGCTAGGTCCAGGGGCAGGGGCACAGATACGCAGTATTTT	CSARSRGRGTDTQYF
NA	few	TRBV30	TRBJ1-2	TGTGCCTGGAGTAGACCGGGAGACACAAACTATGGCTACACCTTC	CAWSRPGDTNYGYTF
TRBD2	many	TRBV11-1	TRBJ2-4	TGTGCCAGCAGCTTAAATTCGGCTAGCGGGAGTGGTGTAGGAAACATTCAGTACTTC	CASSLNSASGSGVGNIQYF
NA	few	TRBV5-5	TRBJ1-2	TGTGCCAGCAGCTTGGATTCAACAGGGATCTATGGCTACACCTTC	CASSLDSTGIYGYTF
NA	few	TRBV3-1	TRBJ1-2	TGTGCCAGCAGCCAGGGCGGGGAGGGGGCTAACTATGGCTACACCTTC	CASSQGGEGANYGYTF
NA	NA	TRBV20-1	TRBJ2-7	TGCAGTGCTCCGTTTATGCTTTACGAGCAGTACTTC	CSAPFMLYEQYF
TRBD1	many	TRBV28	TRBJ1-4	TGTGCCAGCAGTCCGACAGGGTCCTCTGAAAAACTGTTTTTT	CASSPTGSSEKLFF
NA	NA	TRBV20-1	TRBJ1-5	TGCAGTGCCCTAGAAGAGGATCAGCCCCAGCATTTT	CSALEEDQPQHF
NA	few	TRBV19	TRBJ1-2	TGTGCCAGTAGTCGGTCCGGGGCGGACCGAAACTATGGCTACACCTTC	CASSRSGADRNYGYTF
NA	NA	TRBV5-1	TRBJ1-1	TGCGCCAGCAGCTACTCCCGGACACCTGGGACTGAAGCTTTCTTT	CASSYSRTPGTEAFF
NA	few	TRBV19	TRBJ1-1	TGTGCCAGTAGTATTACCTTTTGGGTGTTCCTTATGAACACTGAAGCTTTCTTT	CASSITFWVFLMNTEAFF
NA	few	TRBV6-1	TRBJ1-1	TGTGCCAGCAGGCCCCAGGATGAAGCTTTCTTT	CASRPQDEAFF
NA	few	TRBV19	TRBJ1-2	TGTGCCAGTAGTATTTGGGGATCGGGTGGCTACACCTTC	CASSIWGSGGYTF
TRBD2	NA	TRBV7-9	TRBJ2-1	TGTGCCAGCAGCCTCCTAGCGGACTCCTACAATGAGCAGTTCTTC	CASSLLADSYNEQFF